Sequencing of this T cell receptor beta chain was carried out in a study of shared clonotypes between healthy human individuals (TCRdb year 2020). Notes on the research overall: Two women and a few men aged 18 to 49 years were included in the cohort. Per donor, three plates each were used for CD4 naive and CD4 memory, two for CD8 naive, and one for CD8 memory. Blood TCR repertoires of about five healthy adults were deeply sequenced to estimate repertoire size and the extent of clonotype sharing between individuals. Libraries were prepared and TCR repertoires were sequenced by different laboratories using diverse techniques, in order to increase sequencing depth and limit assay-specific biases. Leukapheresis yielded between about 0.94 and 8.9 billion PBMCs per donor. What the work shows at the level of the full study, not this receptor alone: Larger estimated clonotype richness was generally found for naive subsets than for memory subsets. Compared with non-shared clonotypes, the clonotypes found in all four sorted-subset donors had higher generation probabilities. Because the study included a small number of donors, the genetic and exposure-history diversity represented was limited. Only blood was sampled, and tissue TCR repertoires likely differ from those in blood. Across a handful of donors, approximately 5% of naive CD4, roughly 3.4% of naive CD8, about 2% of memory CD4, and roughly 0.4% of memory CD8 clonotypes were shared. Pairwise subsampling led to the expectation that sequencing depth would affect the degree of clonotype sharing among donors. Rarefaction of sorted-subset datasets indicated incomplete sequencing despite the large sequencing depth.

To note about this clone: Its binding antigen is unknown. No quality values exist for individual bases; no much larger clone is one base distant.

Using the deep immunoSEQ assay, TCR CDR3 regions were amplified from genomic DNA by multiplex PCR. Extracted genomic DNA from each cell subset was spread evenly across all wells of several immunoSEQ 96-well plates, with each plate serving as a replicate. Each replicate PCR for sorted subsets received around 210 ng genomic DNA, equal to tens of thousands of T cell genomes. The purified libraries were quantified using a Qubit 3.0 fluorometer, sized with a Bioanalyzer 2100, and then quantified again using the KAPA Library Quantification kit. Every immunoSEQ 96-well plate was sequenced on a separate single-read 150-cycle Illumina NextSeq 550 flow cell. Per the source publication's procedure: The immunoSEQ output contained only junctional sequences without quality scores, so filtering could not match that applied to full-length reads. To assign V/J genes and CDR3, sequences were annotated against IMGT germline references using PyIR, a Python wrapper for IgBLAST v1.9. Reads were removed for weak V/J assignments (E-value above 1e-6), missing CDR3, stop codons, out-of-frame junctions, or ambiguous translated residues. V3J clonotypes were defined by identical inferred V gene, J gene, and CDR3 amino acid sequence. Percentage overlap between repertoires was computed as shared unique clonotypes divided by the size of the smaller repertoire. Richness of each repertoire was evaluated using RTK rarefaction, the Chao1 estimator, and Recon v2.1 estimates of unobserved clonotypes. Generation probabilities for all TCRbeta clonotypes obtained by the gDNA method from four donors were computed using OLGA. The immuneACCESS repertoire file appears here via TCRdb, limited to in-frame rearrangements. These files lack a portion of the clones; in checked studies, under half of the deficit traces to unresolved V genes, and the cause of the others is not known. The V and J calls and clone size are taken from that table; D and trimming were inferred from the DNA. This sample has some 2,500,000 clones in its table, and less than 95% of those were observed once. More than 0.35% of the sample is in the top ten clones.

The donors were healthy, HIV-negative adults with no recently reported acute infections or vaccinations. All donors were Caucasian adults living in Nashville, Tennessee, USA. CD4+ T cells were enriched by magnetic negative selection, after which naive cells were positively selected on CD45RA and the negative fraction was taken as the memory subset. After blood collection by leukapheresis, PBMCs were isolated using Ficoll-Histopaque density gradient centrifugation and then cryopreserved in the vapor phase of liquid nitrogen. Analytical flow cytometry was used to check the purity and quantity of every magnetically sorted T cell population. Genomic DNA was isolated from every sorted fraction and measured by UV absorbance on a Nanodrop 2000c. The source of this sequence is a man aged 18 to 29 in good health. Some clones in this sample may be carry-over from other donors' samples. Sequencing was carried out using naive CD4+ T cells from PBMCs. The cell subset or site label, read with the paper, signifies: CD45RA+ positively selected.

The CDR3 protein is CASSPGQGQTGANVLTF. The nucleotide sequence is given as TGTGCCAGCAGTCCGGGACAGGGCCAGACTGGGGCCAACGTCCTGACTTTC. The sequence links TRBV27 to TRBJ2-6, with 9 junctional bases fitting TRBD1. Trimmed from V: 5 bases; trimmed from J: 2 bases; junction bases lacking a gene match: 7. Taken from the germline V gene (reference sequence), the CDR1 and CDR2 loops are MNHEY and SMNVEV. The CDR3 runs 17 amino acids, cysteine and phenylalanine included. The DNA shown is the 51-base CDR3, in frame from base 1. Full variable domain (CDR3 extended with the reference TRBV27 and TRBJ2-6 proteins): EAQVTQNPRYLITVTGKKLTVTCSQNMNHEYMSWYRQDPGLGLRQIYYSMNVEVTDKGDVPEGYKVSRKEKRNFPLILESPSPNQTSLYFCASSPGQGQTGANVLTFGAGSRLTVL.